In its sample, the clone carrying this TCR beta chain was seen a few times. This sample is drawn from a study of blood T cell repertoires in COVID-19. For the study at large: Whether acute or convalescent, the COVID-19 samples came from the United States, Italy and Spain. T cells, B-cell-depleted T cells, or PBMCs provided the cDNA or gDNA that served as material.

Seattle patients were enrolled while actively infected and followed longitudinally. Original handling: How many nucleated cells were present was estimated from reference gene primer amplification. TCRdb's copy holds only in-frame clones and misses some; the assay was immunoSEQ multiplex PCR. From that table come the V and J calls and clone size; the DNA was used to work out D and trimming. This table holds some 230,000 clones, 85% to 90% found once. The V and J ends lost 8 bases and 0 bases, in that order; junction bases with no gene match: 9. Per germline, CDR1 MNHEY and CDR2 SVGAGI. The CDR3 covers 15 residues.

The sample taken for sequencing was peripheral blood. This TCR came from a woman aged 45-65 years with COVID-19, enrolled during active disease. The J gene is TRBJ1-1, the V gene TRBV6-5; TRBD1 agrees at 7 bases. CDR3 DNA sequence: TGTGCCAGCCGGAGCAGGGGGTCTATGAACACTGAAGCTTTCTTT. Encoded protein: CASRSRGSMNTEAFF.